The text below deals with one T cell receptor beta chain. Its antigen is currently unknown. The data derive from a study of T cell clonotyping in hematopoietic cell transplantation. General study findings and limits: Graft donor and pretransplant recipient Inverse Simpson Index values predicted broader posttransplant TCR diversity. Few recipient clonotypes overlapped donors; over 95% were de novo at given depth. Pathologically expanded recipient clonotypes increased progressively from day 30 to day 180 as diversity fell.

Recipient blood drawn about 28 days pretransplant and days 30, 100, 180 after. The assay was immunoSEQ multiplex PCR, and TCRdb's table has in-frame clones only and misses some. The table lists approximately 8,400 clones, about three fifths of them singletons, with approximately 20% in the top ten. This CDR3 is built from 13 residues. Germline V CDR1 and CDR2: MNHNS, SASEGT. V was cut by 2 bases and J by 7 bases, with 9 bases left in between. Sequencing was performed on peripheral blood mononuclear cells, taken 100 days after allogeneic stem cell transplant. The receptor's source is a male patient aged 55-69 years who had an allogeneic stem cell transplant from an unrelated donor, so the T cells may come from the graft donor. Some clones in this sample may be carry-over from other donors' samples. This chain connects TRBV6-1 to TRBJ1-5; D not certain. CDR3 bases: TGTGCCAGCAGTGAACCGTACGTCCAGCCCCAGCATTTT. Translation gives CASSEPYVQPQHF.